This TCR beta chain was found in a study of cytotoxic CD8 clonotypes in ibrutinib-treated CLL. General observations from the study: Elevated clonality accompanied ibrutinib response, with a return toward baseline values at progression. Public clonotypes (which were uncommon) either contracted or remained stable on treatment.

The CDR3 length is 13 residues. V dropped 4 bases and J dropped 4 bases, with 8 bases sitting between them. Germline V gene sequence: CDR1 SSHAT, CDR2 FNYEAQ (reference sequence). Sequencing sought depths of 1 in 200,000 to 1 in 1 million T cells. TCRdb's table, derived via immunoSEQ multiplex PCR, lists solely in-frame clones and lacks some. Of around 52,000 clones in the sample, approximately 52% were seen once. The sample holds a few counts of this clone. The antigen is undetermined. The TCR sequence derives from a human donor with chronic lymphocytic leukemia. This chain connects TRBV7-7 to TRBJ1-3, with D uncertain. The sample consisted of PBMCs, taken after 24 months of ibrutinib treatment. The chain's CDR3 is CASSSSRGNTIYF. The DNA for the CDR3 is TGTGCCAGCAGCTCCTCCAGGGGAAACACCATATATTTT.